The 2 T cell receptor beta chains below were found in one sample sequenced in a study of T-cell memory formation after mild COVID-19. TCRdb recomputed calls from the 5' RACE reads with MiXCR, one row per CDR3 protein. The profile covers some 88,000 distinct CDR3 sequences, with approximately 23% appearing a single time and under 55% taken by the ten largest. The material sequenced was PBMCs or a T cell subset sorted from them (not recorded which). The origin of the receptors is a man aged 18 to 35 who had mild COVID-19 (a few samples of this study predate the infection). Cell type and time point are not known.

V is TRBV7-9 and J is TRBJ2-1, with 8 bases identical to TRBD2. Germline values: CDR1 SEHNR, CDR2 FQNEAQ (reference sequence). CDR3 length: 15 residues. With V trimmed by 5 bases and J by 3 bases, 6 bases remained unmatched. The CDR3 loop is CASSRAGGLYNEQFF. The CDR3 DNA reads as TGTGCCAGCAGCCGCGCGGGGGGCCTCTACAATGAGCAGTTCTTC.

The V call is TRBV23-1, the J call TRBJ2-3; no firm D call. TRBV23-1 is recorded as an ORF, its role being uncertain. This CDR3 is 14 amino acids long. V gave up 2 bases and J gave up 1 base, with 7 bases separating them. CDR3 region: CASSQGAGTDTQYF. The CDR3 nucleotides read TGCGCCAGCAGTCAAGGCGCTGGCACAGATACGCAGTATTTT.